This T cell receptor (beta chain) was captured by sequencing in a study of response to subunit inactivated influenza vaccine. Overall study results and limits: Seasonal influenza vaccination, on each occasion, was suggested by the authors to recruit few new T cells.

A word on this clonotype: The antigen remains undetermined.

Trimming removed 4 bases at V and 5 bases at J, with 10 bases between. This CDR3 comprises 13 residues. CDR1 and CDR2 (germline): SGHDT, YYEEEE. TCRdb reprocessed the RT-PCR reads with MiXCR, giving one entry per CDR3 protein. Among around 750,000 distinct CDR3 sequences listed, 21% were seen once. The sequence derives from a man aged 50-60 years who received an inactivated influenza vaccine. The chain uses TRBV5-6 and TRBJ2-1, with D uncertain. The sequencing here drew on PBMCs from blood, taken around 5 days after vaccination. CDR3 residues: CASSMTLNNEQFF. Here the CDR3 DNA reads TGTGCCAGCAGCATGACCCTAAACAATGAGCAGTTCTTC.